This is a list of T cell receptor beta chains from one sample in a study of CD8 T cells in ankylosing spondylitis. TCRdb ran MiXCR on the 5' RACE reads and lists one entry per CDR3 protein. The table has roughly 48,000 distinct CDR3 sequences, less than 8.5% seen once. The material sequenced was blood, either unsorted or a sorted T cell fraction (not recorded which). Every receptor here comes from a female donor with ankylosing spondylitis or in good health (not recorded which). Both conserved end residues are part of each CDR3. A D gene is named only where the DNA matches it firmly. Clone size appears in some rows only: once, few, many, or a class for an expanded clone.

size,D,J,V,CDR3,DNA
many,TRBD2,TRBJ2-4,TRBV3-1,CASRGTTGNIQYF,TGTGCCAGCAGAGGGACTACCGGAAACATTCAGTACTTC
many,.,TRBJ2-7,TRBV6-5,CASSYSNYEQYF,TGTGCCAGCAGTTACTCGAACTACGAGCAGTACTTC
.,.,TRBJ2-1,TRBV5-1,CASSLPGGQDYINEQFF,TGCGCCAGCAGCTTGCCCGGGGGGCAGGACTACATCAATGAGCAGTTCTTC
many,.,TRBJ1-1,TRBV9,CASSRADGGTEAFF,TGTGCCAGCAGCCGAGCCGATGGGGGGACTGAAGCTTTCTTT
.,.,TRBJ1-5,TRBV2,CASTEGGINQPQHF,TGTGCCAGCACCGAAGGGGGTATCAATCAGCCCCAGCATTTT
.,TRBD1,TRBJ1-2,TRBV5-4,CASSPDRTTNYGYTF,TGTGCCAGCAGCCCGGACAGGACAACTAACTATGGCTACACCTTC
many,TRBD1,TRBJ1-2,TRBV20-1,CSARGQGVQGGYTF,TGCAGTGCTAGAGGACAGGGGGTTCAAGGTGGCTACACCTTC
few,.,TRBJ1-5,TRBV11-2,CASSLDDMCNQPQHF,TGTGCCAGCAGCTTAGATGATATGTGCAATCAGCCCCAGCATTTT
many,TRBD1,TRBJ2-3,TRBV6-5,CASSYGSRDRGRRGTDTQYF,TGTGCCAGCAGTTACGGGTCCCGGGACAGGGGCCGCAGAGGCACAGATACGCAGTATTTT
many,TRBD1,TRBJ1-1,TRBV7-2,CASSLMGQGASGAFF,TGTGCCAGCAGCTTAATGGGACAGGGGGCCTCTGGAGCTTTCTTT
many,TRBD1,TRBJ2-7,TRBV29-1,CSVGGQGGEQYF,TGCAGCGTTGGGGGACAGGGCGGCGAGCAGTACTTC
.,.,TRBJ1-2,TRBV7-3,CAFCLSAGGAPSNYGYTF,TGTGCCTTCTGTTTAAGCGCGGGTGGAGCACCTTCTAACTATGGCTACACCTTC
.,TRBD1,TRBJ1-6,TRBV12-3/TRBV12-4,CASRSGQYNSPLHF,TGTGCCAGCAGATCGGGACAGTATAATTCACCCCTCCACTTT
many,.,TRBJ1-5,TRBV12-3/TRBV12-4,CASSWEGQGQPQHF,TGTGCCAGCAGTTGGGAGGGGCAGGGACAGCCCCAGCATTTT
many,.,TRBJ2-3,TRBV12-2,CASRPCNTQYF,TGTGCAAGTCGCCCATGCAATACGCAGTATTTT
many,TRBD2,TRBJ2-3,TRBV5-5,CASSFSPGLASTDTQYF,TGTGCCAGCAGCTTTTCACCGGGACTAGCAAGCACAGATACGCAGTATTTT
.,.,TRBJ1-6,TRBV5-5,CASSFQQGVGSPLHF,TGTGCCAGCAGCTTCCAACAGGGAGTTGGGTCACCCCTCCACTTT
.,.,TRBJ1-1,TRBV19,CASSARDRGWNTEAFF,TGTGCCAGTAGTGCCCGGGACCGGGGATGGAACACTGAAGCTTTCTTT